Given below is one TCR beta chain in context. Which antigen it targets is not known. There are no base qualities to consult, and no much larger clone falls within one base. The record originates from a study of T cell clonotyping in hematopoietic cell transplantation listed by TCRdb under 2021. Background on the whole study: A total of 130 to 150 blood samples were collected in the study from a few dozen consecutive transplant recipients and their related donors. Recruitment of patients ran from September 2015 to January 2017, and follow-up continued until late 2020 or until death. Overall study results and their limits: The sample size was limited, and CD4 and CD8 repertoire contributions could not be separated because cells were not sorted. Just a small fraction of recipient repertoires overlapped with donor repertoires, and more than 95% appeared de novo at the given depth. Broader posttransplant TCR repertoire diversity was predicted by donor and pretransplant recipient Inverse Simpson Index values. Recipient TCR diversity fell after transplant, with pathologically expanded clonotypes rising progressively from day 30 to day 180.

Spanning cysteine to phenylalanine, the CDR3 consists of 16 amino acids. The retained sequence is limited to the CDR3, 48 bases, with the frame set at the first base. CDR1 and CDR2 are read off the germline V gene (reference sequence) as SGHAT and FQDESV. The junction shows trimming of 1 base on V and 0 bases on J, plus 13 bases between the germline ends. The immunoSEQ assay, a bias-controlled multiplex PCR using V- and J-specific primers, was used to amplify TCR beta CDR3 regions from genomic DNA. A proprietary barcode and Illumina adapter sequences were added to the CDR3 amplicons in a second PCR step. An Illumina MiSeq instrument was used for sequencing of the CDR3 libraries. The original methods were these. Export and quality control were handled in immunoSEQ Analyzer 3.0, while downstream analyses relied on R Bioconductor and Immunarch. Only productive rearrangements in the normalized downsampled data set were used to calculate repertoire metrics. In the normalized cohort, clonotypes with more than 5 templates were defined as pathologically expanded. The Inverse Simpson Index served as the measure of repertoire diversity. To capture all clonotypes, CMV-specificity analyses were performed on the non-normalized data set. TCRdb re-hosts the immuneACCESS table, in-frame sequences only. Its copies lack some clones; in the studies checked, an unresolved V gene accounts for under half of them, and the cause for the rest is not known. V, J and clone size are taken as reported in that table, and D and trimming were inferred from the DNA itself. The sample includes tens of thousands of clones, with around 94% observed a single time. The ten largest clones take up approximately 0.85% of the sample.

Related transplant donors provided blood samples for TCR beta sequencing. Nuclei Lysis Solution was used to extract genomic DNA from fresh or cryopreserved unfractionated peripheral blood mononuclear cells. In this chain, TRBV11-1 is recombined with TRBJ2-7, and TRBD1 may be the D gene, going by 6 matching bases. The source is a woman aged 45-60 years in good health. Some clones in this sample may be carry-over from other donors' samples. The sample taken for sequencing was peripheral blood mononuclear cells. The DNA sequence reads TGTGCCAGCAGCTTAGAAGGGCCGGACAGCTCCTACGAGCAGTACTTC. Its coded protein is CASSLEGPDSSYEQYF.